This T cell receptor (beta chain) stems from a study of vaccination and CD4 T cells after COVID-19. Study-level findings and limits: Convalescent patients had a median about 90% of reactive clones appearing only post-vaccination.

For this clonotype: The antigen is unknown.

An Oncomine TCR Beta short-read assay was used to sequence the DNA from cultured CD4+ T cells. The source of extracted genomic DNA was cultured CD4+ T cells. MiXCR, run by TCRdb on the PCR reads, gives a single entry per CDR3 protein. The data contain roughly 10,000 distinct CDR3 sequences, around three fifths of them singletons. This CDR3 has 15 residues. Germline V gives CDR1 SGHTS, CDR2 YDEGEE. Treatment given: roughly ten-day PBMC culture with coronavirus spike peptide pools or control peptides (ViraFEST assay). About 2 million PBMCs went into each well for culture with about 10 IU/ml IL-2 and around 10 ug/ml peptide pools.

Sequenced input: CD4+ T cells from blood, cultured in vitro. This sequence was found in a human donor who had recovered from COVID-19. The chain joins TRBV5-8 to TRBJ2-2, with 9 bases lining up with TRBD1. The end of the DNA fits TRBJ1-4 better, so the J call may be wrong. This CDR3 reads CASSLGGTGTEKLFF. The CDR3 DNA reads TGTGCCAGCAGCTTGGGGGGGACAGGGACCGAAAAACTGTTTTTT.